This paragraph covers one T cell receptor beta chain sequence. Participants' own reports of clinical history determined their cohort assignment. The data belong to a study of blood T cell repertoires in COVID-19. As for the study in general: Acute and convalescent COVID-19 specimens originated in the United States, Italy and Spain. Sample material is recorded as cDNA or gDNA derived from T cells, B-cell-depleted T cells, or PBMCs.

TCRdb's table, derived via immunoSEQ multiplex PCR, lists solely in-frame clones and lacks some. This table has about 210,000 clones, about nine tenths appearing once. This sequence originates from a man aged 18 to 29 with acute COVID-19. Material for sequencing was PBMCs or T cells enriched from blood (not recorded which).

CDR3 nucleotide sequence: TGTGCCAGCAGCCAAGGCGTTGGTGAAAAACTGTTTTTT. This translates into CASSQGVGEKLFF. This chain links TRBV4-2 with TRBJ1-4; no clear D. V lost 1 base and J 7 bases, leaving 7 bases between the germline ends. The CDR3 covers 13 residues. CDR1 and CDR2 (germline): LGHNA, YNFKEQ.